The clone carrying this TCR beta chain showed up just a few times. Its cognate antigen is unknown. The entry originates in a study of naive and memory T cell subsets. Study findings and constraints: Diversity fell and Gini index rose from naive through CM, EM, EMRA.

Two oligonucleotides, mixed equimolar, formed the beta constant-region primer covering TRBC1 and TRBC2. TCRdb reanalysed the UMI-ligation and nested PCR reads using MiXCR and keeps one entry per CDR3 protein. This table holds around 160,000 distinct CDR3 sequences, approximately 15% found once. J lost 0 bases, V lost 6 bases, and 6 bases had no gene match. CDR1 and CDR2 (germline): SQVTM, ANQGSEA. CDR3 length equals 15 residues. The genes are TRBV29-1 and TRBJ2-3, with TRBD2 identical over 10 bases. The origin of this receptor is a human donor in good health. The sequenced sample was naive CD4+ T cells from blood. CDR3: CSVKAGGASTDTQYF. The CDR3 DNA reads as TGCAGCGTGAAAGCGGGAGGGGCTAGCACAGATACGCAGTATTTT.